Shown below are 28 T cell receptor beta chains from a single sample sequenced in a study of early T cells in non-severe SARS-CoV-2 infection. Each CDR3 protein is one row after TCRdb ran MiXCR on the 5' RACE reads. In the table there are 70,000 to 85,000 distinct CDR3 sequences, 5% of which are singletons. Sequencing used whole blood, obtained at baseline. The receptors stem from an adult who was a healthcare worker with PCR-confirmed SARS-CoV-2 infection or an uninfected control (not recorded which).

This clonotype occurred a few times. This chain connects TRBV6-1 to TRBJ1-2; 7 bases are shared with TRBD1. V was clipped by 5 bases and J by 5 bases; unmatched bases: 8. There are 14 residues in the CDR3. Germline V gene data show CDR1 as MNHNS and CDR2 as SASEGT. CDR3 bases: TGTGCCAGCAGTCACAGGGGAGAGGGTTATGGCTACACCTTC. Translated, it gives CASSHRGEGYGYTF.

This sequence joins TRBV12-3 or TRBV12-4 and TRBJ1-5, with D unresolved. The V and J ends lost 1 base and 6 bases respectively, with 13 bases between them. The CDR3 runs to 15 residues. DNA for the CDR3: TGTGCCAGCAGTTTAGTTCCGGGGAACGGTCAGCCCCAGCATTTT. Its protein product is CASSLVPGNGQPQHF.

This clonotype was seen more than once but under ten times. The rearrangement uses TRBV30 and TRBJ1-1; D remains unclear. The ends were cut back, 0 bases at V and 4 bases at J, with 12 bases in the middle. This CDR3 has 14 residues. Germline loops: CDR1 GTSNPN, CDR2 SVGIG (reference sequence). CDR3 sequence (DNA): TGTGCCTGGAGTGTAAAGGGCGAGGGCACTGAAGCTTTCTTT. It specifies CAWSVKGEGTEAFF.

This clonotype was counted at least ten times. The chain employs TRBV27 and TRBJ2-2; D uncertain. This CDR3 has 13 residues. Germline V gives CDR1 MNHEY, CDR2 SMNVEV (reference sequence). V was shortened by 7 bases and J by 4 bases, with 10 bases between the two germline ends. The CDR3 is CASTPGSTGELFF. CDR3 DNA sequence: TGTGCCAGCACCCCCGGGTCCACCGGGGAGCTGTTTTTT.

Only a few counts were recorded for this clonotype. This chain joins TRBV29-1 and TRBJ2-7, with unresolved D. Germline-derived CDR1 and CDR2 are SQVTM and ANQGSEA. V was cut by 7 bases and J by 0 bases, with 16 bases left in between. The CDR3 contains 14 residues. Written as DNA, the CDR3 is TGCAGCGCGAAAAATGAGGCGAGCTCCTACGAGCAGTACTTC. This gives the protein CSAKNEASSYEQYF.

Only a few counts were recorded for this clonotype. V gene TRBV12-3 or TRBV12-4 combines with J gene TRBJ2-5; the D is unclear. The CDR3 sequence is 13 residues long. V was trimmed by 5 bases and J by 7 bases, leaving 14 bases between them. As DNA, the CDR3 is TGTGCCAGCAGTCCCTCCCTAGGGTGGACCCAGTACTTC. As protein: CASSPSLGWTQYF.

Ten or more counts support this clonotype. The chain carries TRBV5-1 and TRBJ2-7; D possibly matches TRBD1 or TRBD2 (6 bases each). Trimming took 3 bases from V and 5 from J, leaving 21 bases between them. The CDR3 totals 16 residues. Per the germline V gene, CDR1 is SGHRS and CDR2 is YFSETQ. The CDR3 sequence: CASSSQQGGNKNEQYF. The CDR3 bases are TGCGCCAGCAGCTCACAACAGGGAGGAAATAAGAACGAGCAGTACTTC.

This clonotype was seen only a few times. Just one base apart from a much larger clone, this may be a read error. It is likely a read error, because the conserved phenylalanine at the end of the CDR3 is missing. This chain uses TRBV19 with TRBJ2-1; D could derive from TRBD1 or TRBD2 (6 bases each). Germline V gives CDR1 LNHDA, CDR2 SQIVND (reference sequence). This CDR3 comprises 15 residues. Trimming removed 8 bases from V and 4 bases from J, with 18 bases in between. CDR3 sequence (DNA): TGTGCCAGTGGATTACGAGAAGGGGGGTACAATGAGCAGTTCTCC. This translates into CASGLREGGYNEQFS.

This sequence joins TRBV4-1 and TRBJ2-1; unclear D gene. The CDR3 length is 15 residues. V lost 1 base and J 8 bases, leaving 15 bases between the germline ends. CDR1 and CDR2 (germline): MGHRA, YSYEKL. The CDR3: CASSQGPSPRDEQFF. CDR3 DNA sequence: TGCGCCAGCAGCCAAGGACCCTCCCCTAGGGATGAGCAGTTCTTC.

This clonotype has at least ten counts. The chain carries TRBV7-2 and TRBJ2-3; D uncertain. This CDR3 contains 14 residues. Trimming pared 4 bases from V and 2 bases from J, leaving 10 bases between. Germline CDR1 SGHTA, CDR2 FQGNSA. CDR3 in amino acids: CASSSGPITDTQYF. DNA for the CDR3: TGTGCCAGCAGCTCCGGTCCCATCACAGATACGCAGTATTTT.

The table lists this clonotype with a few counts. This chain connects TRBV18 to TRBJ1-1, with 7 bases lining up with TRBD1. V lost 4 bases, J lost 1 base, and 3 bases stayed unmatched. Germline CDR1 KGHSH, CDR2 LQKENI. The CDR3 contains 14 residues. This CDR3 reads CASSLDRRNTEAFF. The CDR3 nucleotides read TGTGCCAGCTCACTGGACAGGAGGAACACTGAAGCTTTCTTT.

This clonotype was counted ten times or more. The chain carries TRBV5-6 and TRBJ1-1, with no clear D. The CDR3 extends over 15 amino acids. Trimming took 3 bases from V and 0 from J, leaving 12 bases between them. The V gene's germline CDR1 is SGHDT and CDR2 YYEEEE. The CDR3 nucleotides are TGTGCCAGCAGCTACCGACTAAACGTGAACACTGAAGCTTTCTTT. This gives the protein CASSYRLNVNTEAFF.

About this clonotype itself: A much larger clone is a single base away; this may be a read error. This rearrangement joins TRBV7-2 to TRBJ2-7; tentatively, D is TRBD1 or TRBD2 (5 bases each). The germline gives CDR1 SGHTA, CDR2 FQGNSA. The CDR3 has 16 amino acids. The CDR3 here is CASSLIERDPNYERYF. The CDR3 region has the DNA TGTGCCAGCAGCTTAATCGAGAGGGACCCCAACTACGAGCGGTACTTC.

This clonotype was seen at least ten times. The rearrangement joins TRBV19 to TRBJ1-5; D is ambiguous. The ends were cut back, 4 bases at V and 0 bases at J, with 7 bases in the middle. The CDR3 extends over 14 amino acids. Germline V gene data show CDR1 as LNHDA and CDR2 as SQIVND (reference sequence). The CDR3 bases are TGTGCCAGTAGTAACCAGTATAGCAATCAGCCCCAGCATTTT. Translation: CASSNQYSNQPQHF.

This clonotype was counted many times. The J gene is TRBJ2-7, the V gene TRBV18; no definite D call. Trimming shortened V by 6 bases and J by 2 bases, and 14 bases separated the two germline ends. The CDR3 has 14 amino acids. From germline, CDR1 is KGHSH and CDR2 LQKENI. The CDR3 region is CASSLLVGAYEQYF. The CDR3 region has the DNA TGTGCCAGCTCTCTCCTTGTGGGCGCCTACGAGCAGTACTTC.

This clonotype was seen at least ten times. At one boundary the junction diverges from the germline segment, which might be a read error. The chain has TRBV6-5 and TRBJ1-1; D not certain. The CDR3 extends over 16 amino acids. Germline CDR1 and CDR2: MNHEY and SVGAGI. The DNA for the CDR3 is TGTGCCAGCAGTTACGCGGGGTTTGGCGGCCACACTGAAGTTTTCTTT. Encoded protein: CASSYAGFGGHTEVFF.

This clonotype is termed medium-sized. The chain couples TRBV2 to TRBJ1-2, with 9 bases identical to TRBD1. CDR1 and CDR2 from the germline V gene are SNHLY and FYNNEI. V shed 10 bases, J shed 4 bases, and the junction held 4 bases outside the gene matches. This CDR3 has 12 residues. The CDR3 is CATNRGPYGYTF. CDR3 nucleotide sequence: TGTGCCACTAACAGGGGGCCCTATGGCTACACCTTC.

This clonotype occurred many times. V and J are TRBV7-8 and TRBJ2-1; D perhaps matches TRBD1 (6 bases). From germline, CDR1 is SGHVS and CDR2 FQNEAQ. This CDR3 region has 16 residues. V was clipped by 2 bases and J by 5 bases, with 16 bases between them. This CDR3 reads CASSLRWQGLHNEQFF. The CDR3 bases are TGTGCCAGCAGCTTAAGGTGGCAGGGGCTGCACAATGAGCAGTTCTTC.

The chain has TRBV5-6 and TRBJ2-1, with a weak D call TRBD2 (5 bases). This CDR3 comprises 15 residues. CDR1 is SGHDT, CDR2 YYEEEE, per germline. V was trimmed by 2 bases and J by 4 bases, leaving 13 bases between them. The CDR3 DNA follows: TGTGCCAGCAGCTTCGGGTTAGCGCCATACAATGAGCAGTTCTTC. Encoded protein: CASSFGLAPYNEQFF.

This clonotype was detected many times. The V and J genes are TRBV30 and TRBJ2-1; 10 nucleotides match TRBD2. This CDR3 is 15 amino acids long. J was trimmed by 4 bases and V by 4 bases; bases with no gene match: 7. CDR1 and CDR2 from the germline V gene are GTSNPN and SVGIG (reference sequence). CDR3 coding DNA: TGTGCCTGGAATCTACTAGCGGGAAGGTACAATGAGCAGTTCTTC. Translation gives CAWNLLAGRYNEQFF.

This clonotype was observed at least ten times. The CDR3 DNA reads as TGCAGTGCAGGGACTAGCGGGAGTGGTGAGCAGTTCTTC. It yields the protein CSAGTSGSGEQFF. The V gene is TRBV20-1, the J gene TRBJ2-1; 14 bases agree with TRBD2. J was trimmed by 9 bases and V by 6 bases; bases with no gene match: 4. CDR1 and CDR2 (germline): DFQATT, SNEGSKA (reference sequence). The CDR3 has 13 amino acids.

As regards this clonotype: It may be a read error: a sequence one base away is much more abundant. This rearrangement joins TRBV6-5 to TRBJ1-1; D gene unclear. This CDR3 has 14 amino acids. Trimming shortened V by 7 bases and J by 0 bases, and 12 bases separated the two germline ends. Per the germline V gene, CDR1 is MNHEY and CDR2 is SVGAGI. The CDR3 DNA sequence: TGTGCCAGCAACCGTGAACAGCTGAACACTGAAGCTTTCTTT. Encoded protein: CASNREQLNTEAFF.

This clonotype was counted ten times or more. The V gene is TRBV20-1, the J gene TRBJ2-2; 12 positions agree with TRBD2. The CDR3 has 14 residues. The V segment lost 8 bases and the J segment 7 bases; nucleotides outside the gene matches: 8. Germline assignment: CDR1 DFQATT and CDR2 SNEGSKA (reference sequence). The CDR3 is CSMTSGRNDGELFF. The CDR3 DNA sequence: TGCAGTATGACTAGCGGGAGAAATGACGGGGAGCTGTTTTTT.

In its sample, this clonotype was seen many times. V is TRBV6-2 or TRBV6-3 and J is TRBJ2-1; either TRBD1 or TRBD2 may supply D (5 bases each). The CDR3 loop spans 14 amino acids. Germline V lookup: CDR1 MNHEY, CDR2 SVGEGT. V was clipped by 2 bases and J by 7 bases, with 12 bases between them. In DNA, the CDR3 is TGTGCCAGCAGTTACATCGGGACCTTGAATGAGCAGTTCTTC. Translation gives CASSYIGTLNEQFF.

This clonotype was found many times. This rearrangement joins TRBV7-8 to TRBJ1-2; TRBD1 agrees at 7 bases. The CDR3 sequence is 14 residues long. V shed 1 base, J shed 2 bases, and the junction held 1 base outside the gene matches. Germline CDR1 reads SGHVS; CDR2 reads FQNEAQ. CDR3 amino acids: CASSLEGQNYGYTF. In nucleotides, the CDR3 is TGTGCCAGCAGCTTAGAGGGACAGAACTATGGCTACACCTTC. Together with reference TRBV7-8 and TRBJ1-2, the CDR3 gives the full variable domain: GAGVSQSPRYKVAKRGQDVALRCDPISGHVSLFWYQQALGQGPEFLTYFQNEAQLDKSGLPSDRFFAERPEGSVSTLKIQRTQQEDSAVYLCASSLEGQNYGYTFGSGTRLTVV.

This clonotype was counted between two and nine times. The chain has TRBV27 and TRBJ1-2; 8 bases line up with TRBD1. V trimming: 0 bases; J trimming: 1 base; junction bases outside the gene matches: 10. The germline V gene encodes CDR1 MNHEY and CDR2 SMNVEV (reference sequence). The CDR3 runs 18 residues. This CDR3 is CASSLSTSTGGRNYGYTF. CDR3 nucleotide sequence: TGTGCCAGCAGTTTATCTACGTCCACAGGGGGGCGTAACTATGGCTACACCTTC.

This clonotype came up a few times. The chain links TRBV9 to TRBJ2-3; the D gene is possibly TRBD2 (6 bases). V lost 3 bases and J lost 3, with 17 bases in between. This CDR3 region has 16 residues. Germline CDR1 reads SGDLS; CDR2 reads YYNGEE. The CDR3 reads CASSAPTSWVTDTQYF. The CDR3 region has the DNA TGTGCCAGCAGCGCCCCGACTAGTTGGGTGACAGATACGCAGTATTTT.

This clonotype showed up many times. The chain combines TRBV11-2 with TRBJ2-3, with a possible D match to TRBD2 (6 bases). Looked up from germline, CDR1 is SGHAT and CDR2 is FQNNGV. Trimming removed 0 bases from V and 0 bases from J, with 13 bases in between. The CDR3 has 17 residues. The CDR3 loop reads CASSLEGGSVSTDTQYF. Written as DNA, the CDR3 is TGTGCCAGCAGCTTAGAGGGGGGTAGCGTAAGCACAGATACGCAGTATTTT.